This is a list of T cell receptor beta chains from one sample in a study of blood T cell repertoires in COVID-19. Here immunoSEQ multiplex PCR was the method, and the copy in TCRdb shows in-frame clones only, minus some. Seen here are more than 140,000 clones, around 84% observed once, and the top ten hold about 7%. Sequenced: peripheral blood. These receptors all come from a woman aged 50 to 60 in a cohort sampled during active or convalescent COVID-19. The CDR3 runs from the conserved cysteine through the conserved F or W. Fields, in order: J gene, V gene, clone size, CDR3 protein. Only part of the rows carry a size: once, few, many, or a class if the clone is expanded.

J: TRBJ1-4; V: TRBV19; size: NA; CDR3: CASSIQGDAEKLFF
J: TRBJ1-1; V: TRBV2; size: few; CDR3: CASNSMGGTTEAFF
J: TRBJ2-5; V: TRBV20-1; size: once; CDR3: CSARSGRTQYF
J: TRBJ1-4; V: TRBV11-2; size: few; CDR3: CASSPGGKGNEKLFF
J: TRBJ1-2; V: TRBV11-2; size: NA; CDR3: CASSLVSKRGYTF
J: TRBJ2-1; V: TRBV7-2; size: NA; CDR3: CASSLDRNNEQFF
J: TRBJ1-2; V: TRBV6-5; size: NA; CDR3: CASSRTGQGNYGYTF
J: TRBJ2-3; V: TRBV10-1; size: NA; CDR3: CASSKQESDTQYF
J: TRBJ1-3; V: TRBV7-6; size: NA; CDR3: CASSLQHGNTIYF
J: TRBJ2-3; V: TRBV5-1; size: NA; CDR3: CASSLERAGTDTQYF
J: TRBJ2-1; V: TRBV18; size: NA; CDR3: CASSPQRTGRNEQFF
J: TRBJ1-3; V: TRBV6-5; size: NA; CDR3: CASSYYPGSGNTIYF
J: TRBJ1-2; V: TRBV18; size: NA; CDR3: CASSETGTGKGSVDGYTF
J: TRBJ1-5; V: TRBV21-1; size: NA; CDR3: CASSFHRGQNQPQHF
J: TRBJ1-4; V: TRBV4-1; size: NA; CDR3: CASSLGPGTELNEKLFF
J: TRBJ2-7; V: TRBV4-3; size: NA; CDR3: CASSQDLSRRGDSYEQYF
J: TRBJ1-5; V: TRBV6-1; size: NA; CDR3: CASSDGVRGNQPQHF
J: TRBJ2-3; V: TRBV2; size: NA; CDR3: CASNPLAGNKDTQYF
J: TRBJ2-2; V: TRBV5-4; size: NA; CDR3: CASSSKAGSNTGELFF
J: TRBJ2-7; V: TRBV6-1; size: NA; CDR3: CASSEWGLTYEQYF
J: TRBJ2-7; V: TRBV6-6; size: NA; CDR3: CASSYPQGSSYEQYF
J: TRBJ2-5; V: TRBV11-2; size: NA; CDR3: CASSLAGTGGKTQYF
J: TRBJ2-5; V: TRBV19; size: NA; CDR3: CASSIDPAGGGLETQYF
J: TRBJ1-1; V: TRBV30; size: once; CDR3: CAWQEQAYTEAFF
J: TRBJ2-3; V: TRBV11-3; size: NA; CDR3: CASSSGLTDTQYF
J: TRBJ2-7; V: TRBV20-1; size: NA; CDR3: CSARQFYEQYF
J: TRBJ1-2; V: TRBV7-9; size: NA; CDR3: CASSLAQGSSPYGYTF
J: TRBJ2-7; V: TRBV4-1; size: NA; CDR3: CASSQGWGVYEQYF
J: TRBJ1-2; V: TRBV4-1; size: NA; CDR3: CASSQRDRGLPNYGYTF
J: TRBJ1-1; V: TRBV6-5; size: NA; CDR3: CASSYSMHLGEAFF
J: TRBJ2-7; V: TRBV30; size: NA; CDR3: CAWSVLLGGYEQYF
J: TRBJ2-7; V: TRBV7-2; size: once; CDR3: CASSYQVPTYEQYF
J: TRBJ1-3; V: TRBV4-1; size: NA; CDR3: CASSQDQGLASGNTIYF